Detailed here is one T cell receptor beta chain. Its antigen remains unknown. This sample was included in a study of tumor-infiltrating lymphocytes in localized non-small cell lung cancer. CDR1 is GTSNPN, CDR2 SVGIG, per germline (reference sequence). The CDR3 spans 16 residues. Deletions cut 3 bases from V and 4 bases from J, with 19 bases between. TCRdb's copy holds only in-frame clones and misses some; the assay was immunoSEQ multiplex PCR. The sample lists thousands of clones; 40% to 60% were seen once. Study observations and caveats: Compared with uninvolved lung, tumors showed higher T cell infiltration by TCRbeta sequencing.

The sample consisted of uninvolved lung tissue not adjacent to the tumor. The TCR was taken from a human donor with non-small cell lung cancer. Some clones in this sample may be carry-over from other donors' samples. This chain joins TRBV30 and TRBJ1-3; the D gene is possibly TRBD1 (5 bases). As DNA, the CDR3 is TGTGCCTGGAGATCAAAAACAGGCTCCGGCGGAAACACCATATATTTT. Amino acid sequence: CAWRSKTGSGGNTIYF.